This T cell receptor beta chain is from a study of blood T cell repertoires in COVID-19. Study at large: Samples came from the United States, Italy and Spain, spanning acute and convalescent COVID-19.

Germline values: CDR1 MNHEY, CDR2 SVGAGI. The CDR3 has 15 amino acids. V gave up 2 bases and J gave up 5 bases; unmatched junction bases: 4. Per the original data handling: Amplifying reference gene primers gave estimates of nucleated cell counts. Some clones are missing from TCRdb's copy, which holds only in-frame ones; the method was immunoSEQ multiplex PCR. Clone size and V and J calls were adopted from that table, with D and trimming inferred from the DNA. This table has 200,000 to 250,000 clones, around 84% appearing once. This clonotype was sampled from a man aged 25-45 years with active or convalescent COVID-19. The chain is built from TRBV6-5 and TRBJ2-1, with 9 bases aligning to TRBD2. Sequencing input: peripheral blood. The CDR3 sequence: CASSYGLAGHNEQFF. CDR3 coding DNA: TGTGCCAGCAGTTACGGCCTAGCGGGGCACAATGAGCAGTTCTTC.